Listed below are T cell receptor beta chains from one sample, sequenced in a study of cytomegalovirus exposure and HLA in healthy donors. The method was immunoSEQ multiplex PCR; TCRdb's version includes in-frame clones alone and lacks a portion of them. The sample lists roughly 250,000 clones, around four fifths occurring once. Sequences were obtained from PBMCs. The receptor set was obtained from a woman aged 40 to 50 in good health and CMV-seropositive. The CDR3 runs from the conserved cysteine through the conserved F or W. Fields, in order: D gene, J gene, clone size, V gene, CDR3 protein, CDR3 DNA. D genes are given only for firm matches. Size is omitted from some rows. Given values are once, few, many or a class for expanded clones.

D gene: .
J gene: TRBJ2-7
clone size: .
V gene: TRBV19
CDR3 protein: CASSIQGGTYEQYF
CDR3 DNA: TGTGCCAGTAGTATCCAGGGCGGGACCTACGAGCAGTACTTC

D gene: .
J gene: TRBJ1-3
clone size: .
V gene: TRBV7-9
CDR3 protein: CASSLNALSGNTIYF
CDR3 DNA: TGTGCCAGCAGCTTAAACGCGCTCTCTGGAAACACCATATATTTT

D gene: TRBD1
J gene: TRBJ2-1
clone size: few
V gene: TRBV29-1
CDR3 protein: CSVRDRGARGAYNEQFF
CDR3 DNA: TGCAGCGTTAGGGACAGGGGGGCCCGAGGGGCATACAATGAGCAGTTCTTC

D gene: TRBD2
J gene: TRBJ2-3
clone size: .
V gene: TRBV6-1
CDR3 protein: CASSEASLAGDTQYF
CDR3 DNA: TGTGCCAGCAGTGAGGCGAGTCTAGCGGGAGATACGCAGTATTTT

D gene: TRBD1
J gene: TRBJ2-7
clone size: .
V gene: TRBV28
CDR3 protein: CASSLFSRGLDEQYF
CDR3 DNA: TGTGCCAGCAGTTTATTCTCCAGGGGGCTCGACGAGCAGTACTTC

D gene: TRBD1
J gene: TRBJ1-5
clone size: .
V gene: TRBV28
CDR3 protein: CASSPATGGFNQPQHF
CDR3 DNA: TGTGCCAGCAGCCCGGCCACAGGGGGTTTCAATCAGCCCCAGCATTTT

D gene: .
J gene: TRBJ1-4
clone size: .
V gene: TRBV6-1
CDR3 protein: CASSEGWGPATNEKLFF
CDR3 DNA: TGTGCCAGCAGTGAAGGTTGGGGGCCAGCAACTAATGAAAAACTGTTTTTT

D gene: TRBD2
J gene: TRBJ2-3
clone size: .
V gene: TRBV6-4
CDR3 protein: CASSDPFLAALHLYF
CDR3 DNA: TGTGCCAGCAGTGACCCGTTTCTAGCGGCCTTACATCTGTATTTT

D gene: .
J gene: TRBJ2-7
clone size: once
V gene: TRBV27
CDR3 protein: CASSGGETSIYEQYF
CDR3 DNA: TGTGCCAGCAGCGGCGGAGAAACTTCGATCTACGAGCAGTACTTC

D gene: .
J gene: TRBJ2-7
clone size: many
V gene: TRBV5-4
CDR3 protein: CASSSGNGYEQYF
CDR3 DNA: TGTGCCAGCAGCTCAGGGAACGGGTACGAGCAGTACTTC

D gene: .
J gene: TRBJ2-3
clone size: .
V gene: TRBV5-1
CDR3 protein: CASSLGSGADTQYF
CDR3 DNA: TGCGCCAGCAGCTTGGGTTCAGGGGCAGATACGCAGTATTTT

D gene: .
J gene: TRBJ2-7
clone size: .
V gene: TRBV2
CDR3 protein: CASSDPDYPPYEQYF
CDR3 DNA: TGTGCCAGCAGTGACCCAGACTATCCCCCCTACGAGCAGTACTTC